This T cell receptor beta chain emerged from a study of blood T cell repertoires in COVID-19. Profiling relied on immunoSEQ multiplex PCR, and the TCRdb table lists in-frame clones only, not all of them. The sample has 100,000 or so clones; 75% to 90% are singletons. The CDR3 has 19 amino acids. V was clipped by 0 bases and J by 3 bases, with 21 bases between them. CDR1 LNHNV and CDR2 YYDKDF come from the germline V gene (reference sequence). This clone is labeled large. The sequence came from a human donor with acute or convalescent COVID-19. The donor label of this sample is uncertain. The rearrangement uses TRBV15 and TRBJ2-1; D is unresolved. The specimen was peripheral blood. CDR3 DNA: TGTGCCACCAGCAGAGATAATTCATTGGGCTACGCAGTCTACAATGAGCAGTTCTTC. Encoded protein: CATSRDNSLGYAVYNEQFF.